Listed below are T cell receptor beta chains from one sample, sequenced in a study of identical twins. Each CDR3 protein gets one entry after TCRdb re-called the 5' RACE reads with MiXCR. The sample consists of approximately 490,000 distinct CDR3 sequences, around 22% of them appearing once. These data were also filed under a second study, of yellow fever vaccine responses in identical twins.

Sequences were obtained from CD4+ T cells sorted from blood. The receptors here all came from a woman under 30 in good health. The CDR3 runs from the conserved cysteine through the conserved F or W.

V | CDR3
TRBV20-1 | CSAREDRHHSNSPLHF
TRBV6-1 | CASSELAGPGTQYF
TRBV2 | CASISFGTDTQYF
TRBV6-4 | CASSRLAGVGTGELFF
TRBV2 | CASGQFQGYEQYF
TRBV3-1 | CASSQAGGNYNEQFF
TRBV12-3/TRBV12-4 | CADSPQGGLSSYNEQFF
TRBV5-1 | CASSLTGTPSTDTQYF
TRBV5-1 | CASSFWTGDEQYF
TRBV29-1 | CSAAKGYSRSDTQYF
TRBV5-1 | CASSLDRNTGELFF